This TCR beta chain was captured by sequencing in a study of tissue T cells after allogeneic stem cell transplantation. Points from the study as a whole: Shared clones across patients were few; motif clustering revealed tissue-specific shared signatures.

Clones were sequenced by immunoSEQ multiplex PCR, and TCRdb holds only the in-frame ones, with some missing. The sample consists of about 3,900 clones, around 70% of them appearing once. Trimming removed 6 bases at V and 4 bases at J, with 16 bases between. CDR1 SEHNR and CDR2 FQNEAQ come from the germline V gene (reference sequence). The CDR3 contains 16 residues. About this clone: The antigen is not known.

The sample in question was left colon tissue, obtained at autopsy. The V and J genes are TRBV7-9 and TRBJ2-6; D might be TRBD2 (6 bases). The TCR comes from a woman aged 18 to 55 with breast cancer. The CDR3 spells CASSLGEVSGANVLTF. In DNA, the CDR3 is TGTGCCAGCAGTCTCGGGGAGGTCTCAGGGGCCAACGTCCTGACTTTC.